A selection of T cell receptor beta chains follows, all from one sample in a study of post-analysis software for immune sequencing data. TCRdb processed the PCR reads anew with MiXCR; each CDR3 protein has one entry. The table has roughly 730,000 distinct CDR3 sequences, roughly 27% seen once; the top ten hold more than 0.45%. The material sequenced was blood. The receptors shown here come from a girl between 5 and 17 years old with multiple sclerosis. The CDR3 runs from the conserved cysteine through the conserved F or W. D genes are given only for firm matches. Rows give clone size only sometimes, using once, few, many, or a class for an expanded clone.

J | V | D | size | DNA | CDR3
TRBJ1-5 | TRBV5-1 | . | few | TGCGCCAGCAGCTTGGCGGCAGGGAAGGGTCAGCCCCAGCATTTT | CASSLAAGKGQPQHF
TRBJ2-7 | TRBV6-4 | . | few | TGTGCCAGCAGTTTTCCCGAGGCTCTACATATTTCGGGGGAGCAGTACTTC | CASSFPEALHISGEQYF
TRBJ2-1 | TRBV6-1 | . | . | TGTGCCAGCAGTCGCTTCAATGACGAGCAGTTCTTC | CASSRFNDEQFF
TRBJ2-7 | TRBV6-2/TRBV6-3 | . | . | TGTGCCAGCAGTTACTCGAGGGGGAGAGCCTACGAGCAGTACTTC | CASSYSRGRAYEQYF
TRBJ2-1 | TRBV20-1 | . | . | TGCAGTGCCGCCCGCCTCCGACAGGCGACCTACAATGAGCAGTTCTTC | CSAARLRQATYNEQFF
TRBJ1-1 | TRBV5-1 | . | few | TGCGCCAGCAGCCCGAGGGACCAACGATTTGCAGAGAACACTGAAGCTTTCTTT | CASSPRDQRFAENTEAFF
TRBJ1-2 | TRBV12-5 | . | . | TGTGCTAGTGGTTTGGTACAACGATTATATGGCTACACCTTC | CASGLVQRLYGYTF
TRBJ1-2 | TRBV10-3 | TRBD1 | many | TGTGCCATCAGGGAGGACCGGGACAGGGGCGGCTACACCTTC | CAIREDRDRGGYTF
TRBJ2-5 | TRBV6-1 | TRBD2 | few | TGTGCCAGCAGTGTAGGTAGCGGGGACTTCCAAGAGACCCAGTACTTC | CASSVGSGDFQETQYF
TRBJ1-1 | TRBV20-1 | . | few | TGCAGTGCAGGGGATGGGACTGAAGCTTTCTTT | CSAGDGTEAFF
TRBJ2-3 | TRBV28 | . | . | TGTGCCAGCAGTCCATCCAGATCCCCGGGGACGCAGTATTTT | CASSPSRSPGTQYF
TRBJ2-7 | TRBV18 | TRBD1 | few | TGTGCCAGCTCGCCTCAGGGGGCTACGGGCGAGCAGTACTTC | CASSPQGATGEQYF
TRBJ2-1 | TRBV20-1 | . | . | TGCAGTGCTAGTAAGGTCGGCGGAACCCTCCTGGGGCACAATGAGCAGTTCTTC | CSASKVGGTLLGHNEQFF
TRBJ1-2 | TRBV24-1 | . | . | TGTGCCACCAGTGACCGACCGGGCCGAGGAGCTAACTATGGCTACACCTTC | CATSDRPGRGANYGYTF
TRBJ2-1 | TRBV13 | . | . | TGTGCCAGCAGCCGAGGCACTAGCTCGCCCTACAATGAGCAGTTCTTC | CASSRGTSSPYNEQFF
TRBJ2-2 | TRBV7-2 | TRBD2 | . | TGTGCCAGCAGCACGCGGACTAGCAGCCCGGAGCTGTTTTTT | CASSTRTSSPELFF
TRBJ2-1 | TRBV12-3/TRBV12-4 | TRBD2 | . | TGTGCCAGCAAAAACACCCTAGCGGGAACCTACAATGAGCAGTTCTTC | CASKNTLAGTYNEQFF
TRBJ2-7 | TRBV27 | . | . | TGTGCCAGCAGGGGACGGGGCCTTCCGGGGGAGCAGTACTTC | CASRGRGLPGEQYF
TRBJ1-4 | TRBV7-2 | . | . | TGTGCCAGCAGCTACCCCGGCAGGGTCACTAATGAAAAACTGTTTTTT | CASSYPGRVTNEKLFF
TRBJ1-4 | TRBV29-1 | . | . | TGCAGCGTCCAGGGGACGGGAGCTAATGAAAAACTGTTTTTT | CSVQGTGANEKLFF
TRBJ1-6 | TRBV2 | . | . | TGTGCCAGCGGAAGAGGCAGGGAGGATTCACCCCTCCACTTT | CASGRGREDSPLHF
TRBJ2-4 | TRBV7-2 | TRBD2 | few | TGTGCCAGCAGCTTTGATGGGACTAGCGGGAGGGTGGGCATTCAGTACTTC | CASSFDGTSGRVGIQYF
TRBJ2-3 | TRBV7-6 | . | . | TGTGCCAGCAGCCCGGGACCCGCCGGGGCAGATACGCAGTATTTT | CASSPGPAGADTQYF
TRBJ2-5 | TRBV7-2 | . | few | TGTGCCAGCAGCTTATCGCAGGAGGCCGGGGAGACCCAGTACTTC | CASSLSQEAGETQYF
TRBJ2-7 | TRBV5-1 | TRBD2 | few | TGCGCCAGCAGCCCAAATAGCGGGAGCGCCTACGAGCAGTACTTC | CASSPNSGSAYEQYF
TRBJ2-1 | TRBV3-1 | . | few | TGTGCCAGCAGCCAAGAGCCCGCGGGGCCCAATGAGCAGTTCTTC | CASSQEPAGPNEQFF
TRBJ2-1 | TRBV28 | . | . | TGTGCCAGCAGTCCGGCGGACCGCCGATACAATGAGCAGTTCTTC | CASSPADRRYNEQFF
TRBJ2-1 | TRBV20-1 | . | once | TGCAGTGCTAGACCGCCCCCTGAGCAGTTCTTC | CSARPPPEQFF
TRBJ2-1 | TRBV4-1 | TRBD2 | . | TGCGCCAGCAGCCGAGACCCCGGGGGGGCGAGCACCGGGCAGTTCTTC | CASSRDPGGASTGQFF
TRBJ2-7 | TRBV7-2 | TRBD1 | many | TGTGCCAGCAGTTTGGACAGGGGTTACGAGCAGTACTTC | CASSLDRGYEQYF
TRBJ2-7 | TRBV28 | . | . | TGTGCCAGCAGTCCATTTGGGGCGCCAAGCTCCTACAATGAGCAGTACTTC | CASSPFGAPSSYNEQYF
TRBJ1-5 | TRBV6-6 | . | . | TGTGCCAGCAGTTCCACAGGGAAGGGTCAGCCCCAGCATTTT | CASSSTGKGQPQHF
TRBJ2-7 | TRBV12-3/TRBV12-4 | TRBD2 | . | TGTGCCAGTAACGAAGCCAGTAGCGGGAAAGGACGGGAGCAGTACTTC | CASNEASSGKGREQYF
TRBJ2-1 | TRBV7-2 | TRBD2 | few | TGTGCCAGCAGCCCTTCGCGGGAGGGCCGGAATGAGCAGTTCTTC | CASSPSREGRNEQFF
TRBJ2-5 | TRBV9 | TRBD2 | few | TGTGCCAGCAGCGTAGAGACTAGCCCCCAAGAGACCCAGTACTTC | CASSVETSPQETQYF
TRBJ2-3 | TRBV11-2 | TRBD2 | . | TGTGCCAGCAGCGGTCGAGGTCGTGGACTAGCGGGAACCACAGATACGCAGTATTTT | CASSGRGRGLAGTTDTQYF
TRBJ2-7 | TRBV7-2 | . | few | TGTGCCAGCAGCTTCCCCCCAAATGGTAGGATCTACGAGCAGTACTTC | CASSFPPNGRIYEQYF
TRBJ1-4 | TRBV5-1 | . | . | TGCGCCAGCAGCTTCCAGGGGATCGAGGGTGAAAAACTGTTTTTT | CASSFQGIEGEKLFF
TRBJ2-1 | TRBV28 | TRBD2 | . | TGTGCCAGCAGTCCCGGGCCGGGACTAGCGCCAAGGGAGCAGTTCTTC | CASSPGPGLAPREQFF
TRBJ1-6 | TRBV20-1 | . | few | TGCAGTGCTAGTAGGGGACCACCCCTCCACTTT | CSASRGPPLHF
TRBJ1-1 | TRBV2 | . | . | TGTGCCAGCTCAGGTTCCACTGAAGCTTTCTTT | CASSGSTEAFF
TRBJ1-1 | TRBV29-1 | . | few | TGCAGCGTTGGGAGGGACACTGAAGCTTTCTTT | CSVGRDTEAFF
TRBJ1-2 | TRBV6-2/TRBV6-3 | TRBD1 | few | TGTGCCAGCAGTTACCGCGGTCAGGGGGCTCCCTCGGACTATGGCTACACCTTC | CASSYRGQGAPSDYGYTF
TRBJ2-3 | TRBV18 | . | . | TGTGCCAGCTCACCACCTAGAGGGACAGATACGCAGTATTTT | CASSPPRGTDTQYF
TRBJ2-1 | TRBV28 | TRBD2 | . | TGTGCCAGCAGCTCCACAGGGACCGGGGGGGCCGAACACGAGCAGTTCTTC | CASSSTGTGGAEHEQFF